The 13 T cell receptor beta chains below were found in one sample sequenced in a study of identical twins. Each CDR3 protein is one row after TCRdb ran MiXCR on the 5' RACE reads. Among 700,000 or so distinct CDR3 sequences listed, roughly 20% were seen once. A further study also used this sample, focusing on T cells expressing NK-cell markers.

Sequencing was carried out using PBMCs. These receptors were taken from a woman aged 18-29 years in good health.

The CDR3 DNA sequence: TGCAGTGCTAGAGACTCGCGAACGGAGAGCTCCTACGAGCAGTACTTC. Amino acids: CSARDSRTESSYEQYF. The chain links TRBV20-1 to TRBJ2-7; D ambiguous. The CDR3 extends over 16 amino acids. The V gene lost 0 bases and the J gene lost 0 bases, with 15 bases spanning the gap. Germline values: CDR1 DFQATT, CDR2 SNEGSKA (reference sequence).

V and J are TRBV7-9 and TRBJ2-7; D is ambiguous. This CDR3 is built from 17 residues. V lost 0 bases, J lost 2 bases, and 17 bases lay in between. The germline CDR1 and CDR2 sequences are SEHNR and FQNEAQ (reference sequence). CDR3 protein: CASSLAHTKRFPYEQYF. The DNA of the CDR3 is TGTGCCAGCAGCTTAGCGCATACCAAACGGTTTCCCTACGAGCAGTACTTC.

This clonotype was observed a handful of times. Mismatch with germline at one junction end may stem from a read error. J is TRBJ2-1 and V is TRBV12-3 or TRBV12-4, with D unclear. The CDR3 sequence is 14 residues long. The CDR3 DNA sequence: TGTGCCAGCAGCTTAGATTCGAGCTCCAATGAGCAGTTCTTC. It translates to CASSLDSSSNEQFF.

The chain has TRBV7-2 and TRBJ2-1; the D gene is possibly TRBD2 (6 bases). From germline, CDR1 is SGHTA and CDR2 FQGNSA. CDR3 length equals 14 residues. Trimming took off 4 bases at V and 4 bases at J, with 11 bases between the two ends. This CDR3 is CASSYQLAYNEQFF. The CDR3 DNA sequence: TGTGCCAGCAGCTACCAGCTAGCGTACAATGAGCAGTTCTTC.

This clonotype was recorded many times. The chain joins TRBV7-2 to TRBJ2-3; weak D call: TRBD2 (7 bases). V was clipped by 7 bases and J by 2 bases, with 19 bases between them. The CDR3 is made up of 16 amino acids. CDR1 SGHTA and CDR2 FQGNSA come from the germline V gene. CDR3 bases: TGTGCCAGCAACCGGAAGGCGGGGGCGGACACAGATACGCAGTATTTT. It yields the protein CASNRKAGADTDTQYF.

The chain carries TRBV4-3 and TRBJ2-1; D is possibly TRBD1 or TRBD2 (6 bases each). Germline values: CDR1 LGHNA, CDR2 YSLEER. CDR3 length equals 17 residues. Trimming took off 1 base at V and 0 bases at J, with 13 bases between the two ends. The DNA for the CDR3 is TGCGCCAGCAGCCAAGGTAGCGGAGGGGGCTCCTACAATGAGCAGTTCTTC. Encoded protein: CASSQGSGGGSYNEQFF.

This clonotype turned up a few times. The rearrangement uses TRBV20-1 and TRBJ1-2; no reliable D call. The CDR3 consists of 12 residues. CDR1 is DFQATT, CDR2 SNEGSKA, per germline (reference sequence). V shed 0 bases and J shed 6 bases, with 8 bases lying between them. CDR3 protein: CSARDPDDGYTF. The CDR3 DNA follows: TGCAGTGCTAGAGATCCCGACGATGGCTACACCTTC.

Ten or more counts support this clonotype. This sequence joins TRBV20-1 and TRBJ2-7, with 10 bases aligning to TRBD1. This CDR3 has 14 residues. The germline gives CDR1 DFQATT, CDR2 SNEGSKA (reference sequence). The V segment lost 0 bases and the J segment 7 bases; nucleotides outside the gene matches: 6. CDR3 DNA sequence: TGCAGTGCTAGAGAAGGGACAGGGGATTGGGAGCAGTACTTC. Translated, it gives CSAREGTGDWEQYF.

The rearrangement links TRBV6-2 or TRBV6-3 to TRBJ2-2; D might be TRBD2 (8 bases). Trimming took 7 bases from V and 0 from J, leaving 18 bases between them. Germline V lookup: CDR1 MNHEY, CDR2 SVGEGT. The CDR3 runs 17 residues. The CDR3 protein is CASIPRGGQPNTGELFF. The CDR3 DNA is TGTGCCAGCATTCCTCGGGGGGGACAGCCGAACACCGGGGAGCTGTTTTTT.

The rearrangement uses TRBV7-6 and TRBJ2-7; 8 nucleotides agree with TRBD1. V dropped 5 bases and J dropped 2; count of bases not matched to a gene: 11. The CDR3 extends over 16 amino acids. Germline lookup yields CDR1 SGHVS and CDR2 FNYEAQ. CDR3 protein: CASSLEGTGNPYEQYF. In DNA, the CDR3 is TGTGCCAGCAGCCTCGAGGGGACAGGCAACCCCTACGAGCAGTACTTC.

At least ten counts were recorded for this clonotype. CDR3 region: CASSLGLSPYNEQFF. The CDR3 nucleotides read TGTGCCAGCAGTTTGGGGCTTAGTCCTTACAATGAGCAGTTCTTC. The chain uses TRBV12-3 or TRBV12-4 and TRBJ2-1, with D possibly being TRBD1 (5 bases). V was trimmed by 3 bases and J by 4 bases, leaving 13 bases between them. This CDR3 spans 15 amino acids.

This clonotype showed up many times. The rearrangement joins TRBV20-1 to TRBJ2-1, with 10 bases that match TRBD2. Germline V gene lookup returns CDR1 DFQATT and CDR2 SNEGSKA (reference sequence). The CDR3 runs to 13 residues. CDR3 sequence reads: CSGRGLALDEQFF. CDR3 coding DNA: TGCAGCGGTAGGGGACTAGCGCTCGATGAGCAGTTCTTC.

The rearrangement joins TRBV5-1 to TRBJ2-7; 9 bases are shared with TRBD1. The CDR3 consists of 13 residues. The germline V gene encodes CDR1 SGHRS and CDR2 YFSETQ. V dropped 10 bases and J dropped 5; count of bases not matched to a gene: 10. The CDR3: CACARDRVHEQYF. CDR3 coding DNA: TGCGCCTGCGCCCGGGACAGGGTCCACGAGCAGTACTTC.